Below are 8 T cell receptor beta chains sequenced from a single sample in a study of shared clonotypes between healthy human individuals. Produced via immunoSEQ multiplex PCR; TCRdb's table is partial and in-frame only. The sample has over a million clones; about 80% are singletons. The sample taken for sequencing was memory CD4+ T cells from PBMCs. Specified subset: CD45RA-negative fraction. Receptor source: a man younger than 35 in good health. Some clones in this sample may be carry-over from other donors' samples.

CDR3 protein: CASSLFRDLNTGELFF. As DNA, the CDR3 is TGTGCCAGCAGCTTATTCCGGGACTTGAACACCGGGGAGCTGTTTTTT. J is TRBJ2-2 and V is TRBV7-2; D possibly corresponds to TRBD2 (6 bases). The CDR3 extends over 16 amino acids. Trimming stripped 2 bases from V and 1 base from J, with 11 bases between. Looked up from germline, CDR1 is SGHTA and CDR2 is FQGNSA.

A word on this clone: Being one base from a much bigger clone, this may be a read error. This CDR3 is also generated by other DNA sequences in the sample. This chain uses TRBV4-2 with TRBJ2-7, with D perhaps matching TRBD1 (5 bases). Germline V gives CDR1 LGHNA, CDR2 YNFKEQ. The CDR3 consists of 14 residues. Trimming took 1 base from V and 1 from J, leaving 8 bases between them. CDR3 sequence: CASSQGQGSYEQYF. The CDR3 region has the DNA TGTGCCAGCAGCCAAGGCCAGGGATCCTACGAGCAGTACTTC.

This clone has ten or more counts. The chain employs TRBV5-1 and TRBJ1-2; tentative D call: TRBD1 (6 bases). Deletions cut 7 bases from V and 0 bases from J, with 13 bases between. CDR3 length: 14 amino acids. CDR1 is SGHRS and CDR2 is YFSETQ in the germline V gene. CDR3 sequence reads: CASRWGPTNYGYTF. The CDR3 DNA sequence: TGCGCCAGCCGCTGGGGGCCCACTAACTATGGCTACACCTTC.

The sample holds one count of this clone. CDR3 residues: CASSLTGMGNTEAFF. Here the CDR3 DNA reads TGCGCCAGCAGCTTGACAGGGATGGGAAACACTGAAGCTTTCTTT. This chain joins TRBV5-1 and TRBJ1-1, with D possibly matching TRBD1 (6 bases). Looked up from germline, CDR1 is SGHRS and CDR2 is YFSETQ. The CDR3 is made up of 15 amino acids. The V gene lost 1 base and the J gene lost 2 bases, with 12 bases spanning the gap. Complete variable domain (other parts from reference TRBV5-1 and TRBJ1-1): KAGVTQTPRYLIKTRGQQVTLSCSPISGHRSVSWYQQTPGQGLQFLFEYFSETQRNKGNFPGRFSGRQFSNSRSEMNVSTLELGDSALYLCASSLTGMGNTEAFFGQGTRLTVV.

The chain has TRBV5-1 and TRBJ1-1; possibly TRBD1 for D (5 bases). The CDR3 is 14 amino acids. Trimming stripped 0 bases from V and 3 bases from J, with 9 bases between. Germline CDR1 and CDR2: SGHRS and YFSETQ. Here the CDR3 reads CASSLVRVDTEAFF. The CDR3 coding sequence is TGCGCCAGCAGCTTGGTCAGGGTGGACACTGAAGCTTTCTTT.

The count of this clone is one. The chain joins TRBV28 to TRBJ2-7; the match to TRBD1 covers 7 bases. Germline CDR1 is MDHEN and CDR2 is SYDVKM. With V trimmed by 4 bases and J by 5 bases, 11 bases remained unmatched. The CDR3 covers 15 residues. CDR3 protein: CASSSPGQSAHEQYF. In DNA form, the CDR3 reads TGTGCCAGCAGTTCCCCGGGACAGAGCGCCCACGAGCAGTACTTC.

The chain employs TRBV5-1 and TRBJ2-2; 9 nucleotides agree with TRBD1. Germline V CDR1 and CDR2: SGHRS, YFSETQ. V was pared by 3 bases and J by 8 bases, with 11 bases of the junction left unmatched. CDR3 length: 16 amino acids. Here the CDR3 reads CASSSPGQGGKGELFF. The CDR3 DNA sequence: TGCGCCAGCAGCTCCCCGGGACAGGGCGGTAAGGGGGAGCTGTTTTTT.

The chain employs TRBV11-2 and TRBJ1-3; TRBD1 might be the D (5 bases). The CDR3 runs to 16 residues. Germline lookup yields CDR1 SGHAT and CDR2 FQNNGV. V shed 2 bases and J shed 0 bases, with 11 bases lying between them. Written as DNA, the CDR3 is TGTGCCAGCAGCTTAAGGGGCGGCCGCTCTGGAAACACCATATATTTT. Translation gives CASSLRGGRSGNTIYF.